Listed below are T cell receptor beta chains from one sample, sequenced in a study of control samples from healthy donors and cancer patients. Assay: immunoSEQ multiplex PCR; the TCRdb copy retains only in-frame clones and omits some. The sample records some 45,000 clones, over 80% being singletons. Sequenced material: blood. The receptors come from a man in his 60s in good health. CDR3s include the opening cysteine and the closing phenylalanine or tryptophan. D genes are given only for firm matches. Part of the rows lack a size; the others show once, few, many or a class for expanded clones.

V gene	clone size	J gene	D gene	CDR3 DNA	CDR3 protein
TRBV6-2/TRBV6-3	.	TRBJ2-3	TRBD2	TGTGCCAGCAGTTACGGGGGGGGCACAGATACGCAGTATTTT	CASSYGGGTDTQYF
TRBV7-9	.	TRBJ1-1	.	TGTGCCAGCAGCTTAGGTGGGCAGGGAGGCACTGAAGCTTTCTTT	CASSLGGQGGTEAFF
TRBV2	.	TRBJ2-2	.	TGTGCCAGCAGTGACGGAAAGAACACCGGGGAGCTGTTTTTT	CASSDGKNTGELFF
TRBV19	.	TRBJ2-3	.	TGTGCCAGTAGTATTGGGGGAAATTTGGGGCGAGGGCTCGTTACGCAGTATTTT	CASSIGGNLGRGLVTQYF
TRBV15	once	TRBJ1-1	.	TGTGCCACCAGCAGAGACGGCCTGAATGAAGCTTTCTTT	CATSRDGLNEAFF
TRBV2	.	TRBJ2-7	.	TGTGCCAGCAGTGAACGCGTCTACGAGCAGTACTTC	CASSERVYEQYF
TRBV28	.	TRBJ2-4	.	TGTGCCAGCAGTGGGTGGCGGGTAGCCAAAAACATTCAGTACTTC	CASSGWRVAKNIQYF
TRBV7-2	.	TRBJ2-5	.	TGTGCCAGCAGCACATCCGGGGCCACGGAGACCCAGTACTTC	CASSTSGATETQYF
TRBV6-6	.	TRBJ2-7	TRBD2	TGTGCCAGCAGTGAGCTAGCGGGGGGCTACGAGCAGTACTTC	CASSELAGGYEQYF
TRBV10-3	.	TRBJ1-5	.	TGTGCCACCCATTTGGGGGGTGCCGGCCAGCCCCAGCATTTT	CATHLGGAGQPQHF
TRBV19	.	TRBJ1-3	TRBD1	TGTGCCAGTAGGACAGGGGTCTCCTCTGGAAACACCATATATTTT	CASRTGVSSGNTIYF
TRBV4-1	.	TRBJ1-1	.	TGCGCCAGTTCGGGGGACGGCAACACTGAAGCTTTCTTT	CASSGDGNTEAFF
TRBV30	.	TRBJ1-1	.	TGTGCCTGGAGTGTACGGGGTTACATGAACACTGAAGCTTTCTTT	CAWSVRGYMNTEAFF
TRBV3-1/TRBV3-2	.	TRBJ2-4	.	TGTGCCAGCAGCCAAGCAGATCTACTAGCCAAAAACATTCAGTACTTC	CASSQADLLAKNIQYF
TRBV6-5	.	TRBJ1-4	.	TGTGCCAGCCGAGACTATGTGGGGAGGAATGAAAAACTGTTTTTT	CASRDYVGRNEKLFF
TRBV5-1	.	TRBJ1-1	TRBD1	TGCGCCAGCAGCTTGGGGGGACAGGGAGAACGCCTTATTGGACGGAACACTGAAGCTTTCTTT	CASSLGGQGERLIGRNTEAFF
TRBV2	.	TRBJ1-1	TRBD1	TGTGCCAGCAAGGGGGGACAGGGGCCGGATGAAGCTTTCTTT	CASKGGQGPDEAFF
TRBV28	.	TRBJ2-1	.	TGTGCCAGCAGTTCTATGAGATACAATGAGCAGTTCTTC	CASSSMRYNEQFF
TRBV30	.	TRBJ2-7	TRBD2	TGTGCCTGGGATAAATCGGGACTAGCCCACGAGCAGTACTTC	CAWDKSGLAHEQYF
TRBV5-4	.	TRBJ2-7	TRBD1	TGTGCCAGCAGCCGACAGGGGGGCCACGAGCAGTACTTC	CASSRQGGHEQYF
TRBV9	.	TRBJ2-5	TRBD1	TGTGCCAGCAGCGCATCCGGACAGGGTGGCGCACTGGGGATAGAGACCCAGTACTTC	CASSASGQGGALGIETQYF
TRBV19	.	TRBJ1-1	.	TGTGCCAGTAGTATAAGCAGCTGGGGGAACACTGAAGCTTTCTTT	CASSISSWGNTEAFF
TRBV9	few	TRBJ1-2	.	TGTGCCAGCAGCGGAGGAGTTTTGGGTGGCTACACCTTC	CASSGGVLGGYTF
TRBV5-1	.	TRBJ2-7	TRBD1	TGCGCCAGCAGCAGGACAGGGGCTGCCGAGCAGTACTTC	CASSRTGAAEQYF
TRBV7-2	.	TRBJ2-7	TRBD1	TGTGCCAGCAGCCAGGCCGGGACAGGGGGAGCCTACGAGCAGTACTTC	CASSQAGTGGAYEQYF
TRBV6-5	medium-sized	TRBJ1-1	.	TGTGCCAGCAGCTGGCAGGGGAACACTGAAGCTTTCTTT	CASSWQGNTEAFF
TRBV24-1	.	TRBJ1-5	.	TGTGCCACCAGTGAGGGGGGGGTCCGGTCCAATCAGCCCCAGCATTTT	CATSEGGVRSNQPQHF
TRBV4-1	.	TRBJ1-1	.	TGCGCCAGCAGCCAAGAGGGACGGAACACTGAAGCTTTCTTT	CASSQEGRNTEAFF
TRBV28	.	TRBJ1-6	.	TGTGCCAGCAGCCCCGAGAGCGGCAGCTCCTATAATTCACCCCTCCACTTT	CASSPESGSSYNSPLHF
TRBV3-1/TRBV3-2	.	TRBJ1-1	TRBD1	TGTGCCAGCAGCCTGGGGACAGTGAGAGGTGACGCTTTCTTT	CASSLGTVRGDAFF
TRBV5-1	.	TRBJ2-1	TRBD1	TGCGCCAGCAGCTCCCCGGACAGGGGAAACTACAATGAGCAGTTCTTC	CASSSPDRGNYNEQFF